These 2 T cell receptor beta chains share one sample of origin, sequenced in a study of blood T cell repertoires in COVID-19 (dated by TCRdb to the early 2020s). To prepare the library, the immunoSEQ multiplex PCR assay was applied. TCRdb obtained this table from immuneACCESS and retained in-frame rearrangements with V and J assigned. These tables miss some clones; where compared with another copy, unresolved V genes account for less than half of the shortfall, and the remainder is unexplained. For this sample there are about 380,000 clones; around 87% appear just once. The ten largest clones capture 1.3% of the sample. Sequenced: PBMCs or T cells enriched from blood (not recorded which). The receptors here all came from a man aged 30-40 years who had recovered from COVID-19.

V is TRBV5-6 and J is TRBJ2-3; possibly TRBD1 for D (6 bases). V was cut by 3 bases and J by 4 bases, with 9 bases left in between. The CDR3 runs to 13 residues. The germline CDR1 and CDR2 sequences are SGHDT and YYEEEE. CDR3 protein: CASSSWGPDTQYF. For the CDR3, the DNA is TGTGCCAGCAGCTCCTGGGGGCCAGATACGCAGTATTTT.

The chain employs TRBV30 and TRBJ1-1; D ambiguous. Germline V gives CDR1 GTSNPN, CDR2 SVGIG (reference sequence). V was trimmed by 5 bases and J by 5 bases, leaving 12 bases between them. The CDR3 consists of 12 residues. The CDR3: CAWGLPRTEAFF. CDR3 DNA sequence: TGTGCCTGGGGGCTACCGAGGACTGAAGCTTTCTTT.